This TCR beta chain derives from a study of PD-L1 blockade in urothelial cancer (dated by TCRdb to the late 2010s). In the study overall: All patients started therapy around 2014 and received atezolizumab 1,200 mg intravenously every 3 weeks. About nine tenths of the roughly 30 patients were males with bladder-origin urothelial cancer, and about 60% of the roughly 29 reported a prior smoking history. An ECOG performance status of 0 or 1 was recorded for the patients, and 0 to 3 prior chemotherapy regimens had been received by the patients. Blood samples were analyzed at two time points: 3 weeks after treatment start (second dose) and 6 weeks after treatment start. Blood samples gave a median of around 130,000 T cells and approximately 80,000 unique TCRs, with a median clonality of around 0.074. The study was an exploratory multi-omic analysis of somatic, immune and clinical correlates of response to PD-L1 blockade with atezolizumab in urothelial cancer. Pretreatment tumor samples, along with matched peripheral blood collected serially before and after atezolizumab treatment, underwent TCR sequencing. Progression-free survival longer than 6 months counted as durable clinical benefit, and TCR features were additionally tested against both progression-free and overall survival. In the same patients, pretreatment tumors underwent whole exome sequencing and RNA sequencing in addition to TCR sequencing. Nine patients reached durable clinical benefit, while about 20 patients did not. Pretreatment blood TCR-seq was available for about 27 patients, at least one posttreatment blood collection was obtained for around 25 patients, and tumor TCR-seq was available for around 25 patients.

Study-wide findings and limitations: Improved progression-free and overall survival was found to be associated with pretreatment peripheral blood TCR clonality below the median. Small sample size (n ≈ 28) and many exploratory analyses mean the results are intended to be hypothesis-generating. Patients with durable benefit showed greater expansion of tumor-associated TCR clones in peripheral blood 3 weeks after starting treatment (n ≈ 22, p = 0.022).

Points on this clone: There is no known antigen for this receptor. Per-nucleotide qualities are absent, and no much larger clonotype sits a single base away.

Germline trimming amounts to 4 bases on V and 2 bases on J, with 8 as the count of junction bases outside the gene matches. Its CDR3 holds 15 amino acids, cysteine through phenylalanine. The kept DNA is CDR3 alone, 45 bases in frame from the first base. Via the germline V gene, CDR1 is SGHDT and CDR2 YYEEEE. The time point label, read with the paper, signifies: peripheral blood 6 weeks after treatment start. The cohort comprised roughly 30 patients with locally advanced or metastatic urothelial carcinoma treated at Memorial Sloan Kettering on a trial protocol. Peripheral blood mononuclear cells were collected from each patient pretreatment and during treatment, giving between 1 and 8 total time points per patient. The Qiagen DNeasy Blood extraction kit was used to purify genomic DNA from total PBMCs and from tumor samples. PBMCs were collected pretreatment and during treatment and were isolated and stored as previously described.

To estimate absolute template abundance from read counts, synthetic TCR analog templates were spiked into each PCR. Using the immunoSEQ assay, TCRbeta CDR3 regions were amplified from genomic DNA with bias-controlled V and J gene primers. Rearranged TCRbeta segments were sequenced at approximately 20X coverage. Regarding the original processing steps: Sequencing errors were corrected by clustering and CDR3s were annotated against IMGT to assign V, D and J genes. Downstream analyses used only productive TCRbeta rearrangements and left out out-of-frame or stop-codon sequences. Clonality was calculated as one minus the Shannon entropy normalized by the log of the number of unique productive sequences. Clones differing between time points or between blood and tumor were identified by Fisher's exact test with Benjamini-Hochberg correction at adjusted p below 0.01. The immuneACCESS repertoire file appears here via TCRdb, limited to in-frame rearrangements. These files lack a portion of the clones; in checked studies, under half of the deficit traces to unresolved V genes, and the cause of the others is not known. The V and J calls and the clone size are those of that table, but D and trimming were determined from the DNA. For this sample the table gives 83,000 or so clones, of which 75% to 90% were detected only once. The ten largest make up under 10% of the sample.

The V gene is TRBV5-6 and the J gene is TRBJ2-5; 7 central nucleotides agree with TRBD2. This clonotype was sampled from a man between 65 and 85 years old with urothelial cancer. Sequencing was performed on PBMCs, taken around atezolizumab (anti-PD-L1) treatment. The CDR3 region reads CASSVLRGRQETQYF. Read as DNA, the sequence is TGTGCCAGCAGCGTCCTGCGCGGGAGACAAGAGACCCAGTACTTC.